The TCR beta chain under discussion was sequenced for a study of shared clonotypes between healthy human individuals. In the study overall: CD4 naive cells filled three plates per donor, CD4 memory three, CD8 naive two and CD8 memory one. Study-wide results and limits: There were few donors, and this limited the genetic and exposure-history diversity represented. Clonotypes shared by all four sorted-subset donors had higher generation probabilities than non-shared clonotypes.

Naive CD8 cells comprised CD45RO-negative, CCR7-positively selected cells, excluding terminally differentiated effector memory CD45RA+ cells. The study enrolled healthy HIV-negative adults without recent acute infections or vaccinations as donors. Some clones are missing from TCRdb's copy, which holds only in-frame ones; the method was immunoSEQ multiplex PCR. The sample shows roughly 2.1 million clones, 85% to 95% of them seen only once. Turning to this clone: Its cognate antigen is unknown.

Germline V lookup: CDR1 SGHVS, CDR2 FQNEAQ. CDR3 size: 15 residues. Trimming removed 3 bases from V and 4 bases from J; junction bases left unmatched: 6. This clonotype originated in a man between 18 and 29 years old in good health. Some clones in this sample may be carry-over from other donors' samples. The gene calls are TRBV7-8 and TRBJ1-5; 7 nucleotides align to TRBD1. Material for sequencing was naive CD8+ T cells from PBMCs. The CDR3 loop reads CASSLTGRFNQPQHF. DNA of the CDR3: TGTGCCAGCAGCTTGACAGGGAGGTTTAATCAGCCCCAGCATTTT.